These 25 T cell receptor beta chains were all obtained from the same sample, sequenced in a study of PD-1 blockade in classical Hodgkin lymphoma. Every single patient, without exception, relapsed after autologous stem cell transplantation, and brentuximab vedotin exposure varied. The method was immunoSEQ multiplex PCR; TCRdb's version includes in-frame clones alone and lacks a portion of them. The data contain tens of thousands of clones, 89% of them seen just once; the ten biggest clones take up about 10%. The sample consisted of peripheral blood mononuclear cells (PBMCs), taken before the second cycle of nivolumab. The receptors were sampled from a human donor with classical Hodgkin lymphoma.

This chain links TRBV4-1 with TRBJ2-1, with D maybe TRBD2 (6 bases). The CDR3 spans 14 residues. Trimming removed 1 base from V and 9 bases from J, with 13 bases in between. Germline CDR1 reads MGHRA; CDR2 reads YSYEKL. CDR3 residues: CASSQAAGSIEQFF. In DNA form, the CDR3 reads TGCGCCAGCAGCCAAGCCGCCGGGAGTATTGAGCAGTTCTTC.

The chain combines TRBV7-8 with TRBJ1-1, with D hard to call. The CDR3 is made up of 13 amino acids. Germline CDR1 SGHVS, CDR2 FQNEAQ. V lost 8 bases and J 0 bases, leaving 10 bases between the germline ends. Here the CDR3 DNA reads TGTGCCAGCTCCCGCGGTTTGAACACTGAAGCTTTCTTT. Its translation is CASSRGLNTEAFF.

The chain has TRBV7-8 and TRBJ2-1, with D unclear. Per the germline V gene, CDR1 is SGHVS and CDR2 is FQNEAQ. The CDR3 has 16 residues. V lost 4 bases and J lost 2, with 15 bases in between. Written as DNA, the CDR3 is TGTGCCAGCAGCTCGGTGTCGCTCCCCCCCTACAATGAGCAGTTCTTC. It codes for CASSSVSLPPYNEQFF.

This clone was seen only a few times. V gene TRBV19 combines with J gene TRBJ2-1; D gene unclear. The CDR3 spans 13 residues. V was cut by 1 base and J by 6 bases, with 7 bases left in between. Germline-derived CDR1 and CDR2 are LNHDA and SQIVND (reference sequence). In DNA form, the CDR3 reads TGTGCCAGTAGTATAGGGCCGCCCAATGAGCAGTTCTTC. Translation: CASSIGPPNEQFF.

The chain carries TRBV2 and TRBJ2-6, with D hard to call. Germline V gives CDR1 SNHLY, CDR2 FYNNEI. The CDR3 runs 18 residues. V shed 6 bases and J shed 0 bases, with 18 bases lying between them. In nucleotides, the CDR3 is TGTGCCAGCAGGGTTAGAATGGGATGGGACTCTGGGGCCAACGTCCTGACTTTC. It encodes CASRVRMGWDSGANVLTF.

The chain recombines TRBV18 with TRBJ2-6; D call uncertain. V was clipped by 3 bases and J by 2 bases, with 14 bases between them. This CDR3 has 17 amino acids. In germline, CDR1 is KGHSH, CDR2 LQKENI. The CDR3 nucleotides read TGTGCCAGCTCACCCGGCGTGGATCTTACTGGGGCCAACGTCCTGACTTTC. It specifies CASSPGVDLTGANVLTF.

The sample holds one count of this clone. The rearrangement uses TRBV5-4 and TRBJ2-3; TRBD2 agrees at 9 bases. CDR1 and CDR2 from the germline V gene are SGHNT and YYREEE (reference sequence). The CDR3 is made up of 14 amino acids. V dropped 0 bases and J dropped 8; count of bases not matched to a gene: 4. The chain's CDR3 is CASSLEGSGSTQYF. The CDR3 DNA follows: TGTGCCAGCAGCTTGGAGGGTAGCGGGAGTACGCAGTATTTT.

The rearrangement links TRBV7-8 to TRBJ2-6; D uncertain. Trimming stripped 5 bases from V and 1 base from J, with 6 bases between. Germline loops: CDR1 SGHVS, CDR2 FQNEAQ. The CDR3 has 14 amino acids. This chain's CDR3 is CASSRASGANVLTF. The CDR3 coding sequence is TGTGCCAGCAGCCGGGCGTCTGGGGCCAACGTCCTGACTTTC.

The V and J genes are TRBV5-6 and TRBJ2-1; D uncertain. CDR3 size: 13 residues. The germline gives CDR1 SGHDT, CDR2 YYEEEE. Trimming shortened V by 1 base and J by 11 bases, and 13 bases separated the two germline ends. CDR3 sequence reads: CASSLPDTDKQFF. Here the CDR3 DNA reads TGTGCCAGCAGCTTGCCGGATACCGACAAGCAGTTCTTC.

V usage is TRBV18 and J usage is TRBJ2-2; D may be TRBD2 (6 bases). Trimming cost V 8 bases and J 6 bases, with 19 bases left between them. Looked up from germline, CDR1 is KGHSH and CDR2 is LQKENI. This CDR3 is 15 amino acids long. CDR3 amino acids: CASASMAGTAGELFF. For the CDR3, the DNA is TGTGCCAGCGCAAGTATGGCGGGAACGGCCGGGGAGCTGTTTTTT.

This chain joins TRBV4-1 and TRBJ1-4, with D unclear. This CDR3 comprises 12 residues. CDR1 and CDR2 (germline): MGHRA, YSYEKL. V lost 0 bases to trimming and J lost 8 bases, with 4 bases between them. CDR3 in amino acids: CASSQDGEKLFF. The CDR3 DNA sequence: TGCGCCAGCAGCCAAGATGGCGAAAAACTGTTTTTT.

The chain links TRBV5-1 to TRBJ2-1; D is uncertain. There are 16 residues in the CDR3. The germline V gene encodes CDR1 SGHRS and CDR2 YFSETQ. V dropped 0 bases and J dropped 0 bases, with 10 bases sitting between them. The CDR3 loop reads CASSLEILSSYNEQFF. In DNA form, the CDR3 reads TGCGCCAGCAGCTTGGAAATACTCAGCTCCTACAATGAGCAGTTCTTC.

The chain recombines TRBV19 with TRBJ2-7; D not certain. Germline CDR1 is LNHDA and CDR2 is SQIVND (reference sequence). V dropped 2 bases and J dropped 0 bases, with 11 bases sitting between them. The length of the CDR3 is 15 residues. CDR3 residues: CASSIIQDSSYEQYF. The CDR3 DNA is TGTGCCAGTAGTATAATTCAGGATTCCTCCTACGAGCAGTACTTC.

This rearrangement joins TRBV30 to TRBJ1-5; D not certain. Deletions cut 2 bases from V and 6 bases from J, with 11 bases between. Germline V gives CDR1 GTSNPN, CDR2 SVGIG (reference sequence). The CDR3 sequence is 13 residues long. The CDR3, as DNA: TGTGCCTGGAGTCTCGAATCAGGTCAGCCCCAGCATTTT. As protein: CAWSLESGQPQHF.

The genes are TRBV28 and TRBJ1-3; tentatively, D is TRBD1 (5 bases). Germline V gene lookup returns CDR1 MDHEN and CDR2 SYDVKM. Trimming shortened V by 7 bases and J by 2 bases, and 12 bases separated the two germline ends. The CDR3 loop spans 14 amino acids. For the CDR3, the DNA is TGTGCCAGCACCGCTACCAGGGCTGGAAACACCATATATTTT. The encoded protein is CASTATRAGNTIYF.

J is TRBJ2-1 and V is TRBV19, with 10 nucleotides matching TRBD1. Germline CDR1 reads LNHDA; CDR2 reads SQIVND (reference sequence). CDR3 size: 14 residues. The junction had 9 bases not matched to a gene; V was cut back by 10 bases and J by 6 bases. CDR3 DNA: TGTGCCACCACCCCGGGACAGGGGCGCAATGAGCAGTTCTTC. This sequence encodes CATTPGQGRNEQFF.

The chain couples TRBV5-5 to TRBJ2-5; the match to TRBD1 covers 9 bases. CDR1 and CDR2 from the germline V gene are SGHKS and YYEKEE (reference sequence). The CDR3 is made up of 16 amino acids. V lost 2 bases to trimming and J lost 4 bases; unmatched junction nucleotides: 9. CDR3 in amino acids: CASSLLQGAVRETQYF. CDR3 DNA: TGTGCCAGCAGCTTATTACAGGGGGCCGTCCGAGAGACCCAGTACTTC.

This chain uses TRBV19 with TRBJ2-1, with D maybe TRBD2 (5 bases). This CDR3 has 14 amino acids. The germline V and J ends were trimmed by 6 bases and 0 bases, with 9 bases remaining between them. Germline-derived CDR1 and CDR2 are LNHDA and SQIVND (reference sequence). This CDR3 reads CASSRSGSYNEQFF. The CDR3, as DNA: TGTGCCAGTAGCAGGAGCGGCTCCTACAATGAGCAGTTCTTC.

The V gene is TRBV5-8, the J gene TRBJ2-7; D is perhaps TRBD1 (5 bases). This CDR3 is 13 amino acids long. CDR1 and CDR2 from the germline V gene are SGHTS and YDEGEE. The V end lost 0 bases, the J end lost 2 bases, and 6 bases lay between the germline ends. CDR3 region: CASSLDRTYEQYF. The CDR3 bases are TGTGCCAGCAGCTTGGACAGGACCTACGAGCAGTACTTC.

This chain links TRBV5-8 with TRBJ2-5, with no clear D. Germline assignment: CDR1 SGHTS and CDR2 YDEGEE. The CDR3 spans 14 residues. Deletions cut 1 base from V and 0 bases from J, with 7 bases between. The CDR3 DNA reads TGTGCCAGCAGCTTGTGGGCCAACCAAGAGACCCAGTACTTC. It encodes CASSLWANQETQYF.

J is TRBJ2-3 and V is TRBV9; no firm D call. The CDR3 is made up of 17 amino acids. Germline CDR1 reads SGDLS; CDR2 reads YYNGEE. Trimming cost V 4 bases and J 3 bases, with 21 bases left between them. The CDR3 spells CASSPLAYVRSTDTQYF. CDR3 DNA sequence: TGTGCCAGCAGCCCGTTGGCATATGTCCGGAGTACAGATACGCAGTATTTT. The full variable domain, completed using reference TRBV9 and TRBJ2-3, is DSGVTQTPKHLITATGQRVTLRCSPRSGDLSVYWYQQSLDQGLQFLIQYYNGEERAKGNILERFSAQQFPDLHSELNLSSLELGDSALYFCASSPLAYVRSTDTQYFGPGTRLTVL.

This chain uses TRBV28 with TRBJ1-2; D possibly corresponds to TRBD1 (5 bases). This CDR3 has 15 residues. Trimming left V 8 bases short and J 7 bases short, with 23 bases between. Germline V CDR1 and CDR2: MDHEN, SYDVKM. The CDR3 region has the DNA TGTGCCAGCGAGCAGGGTTTTGGGGTTGGGCTTGGCTACACCTTC. Protein product: CASEQGFGVGLGYTF.

The chain has TRBV28 and TRBJ2-5; D is possibly TRBD2 (6 bases). The V end lost 4 bases, the J end lost 2 bases, and 17 bases lay between the germline ends. The CDR3 totals 16 residues. From germline, CDR1 is MDHEN and CDR2 SYDVKM. CDR3 in amino acids: CASSYPYGGQQETQYF. CDR3 in DNA: TGTGCCAGCAGTTACCCCTATGGAGGGCAACAAGAGACCCAGTACTTC.

Only a few counts were recorded for this clone. This chain links TRBV4-1 with TRBJ1-5; D possibly corresponds to TRBD1 (6 bases). The ends were cut back, 4 bases at V and 7 bases at J, with 11 bases in the middle. The CDR3 totals 13 residues. Per the germline V gene, CDR1 is MGHRA and CDR2 is YSYEKL. DNA for the CDR3: TGCGCCAGCAGCCGGGAACAGGGACAGCCCCAGCATTTT. Translation: CASSREQGQPQHF.

The V and J genes are TRBV10-3 and TRBJ2-5, with 8 bases fitting TRBD1. The junction had 5 bases not matched to a gene; V was cut back by 8 bases and J by 3 bases. Germline loops: CDR1 ENHRY, CDR2 SYGVKD. This CDR3 has 13 amino acids. CDR3 residues: CAILAQGEETQYF. The CDR3 DNA reads as TGTGCCATCCTAGCACAGGGGGAAGAGACCCAGTACTTC.